Listed below are T cell receptor beta chains from one sample, sequenced in a study of lymphopenia after photon versus proton radiotherapy. Assay used: immunoSEQ multiplex PCR; TCRdb lists only in-frame clones, some missing. Altogether 15,000 or so clones are present, more than 75% being singletons, with the ten largest covering roughly 12%. The source was peripheral blood, collected from a patient treated with proton-based radiotherapy. Receptors originate from a man between 65 and 79 years old with pancreatic cancer. Both conserved end residues are part of each CDR3. A D gene is named only where the DNA matches it firmly. Where a row states a size, it is once, few, many or the class of an expanded clone; other rows omit it.

D gene	clone size	V gene	J gene	CDR3 DNA	CDR3 protein
TRBD1	few	TRBV5-1	TRBJ1-2	TGCGCCAGCAGCTCGGGGACAGGATTGAACTATGGCTACACCTTC	CASSSGTGLNYGYTF
TRBD1	-	TRBV9	TRBJ2-2	TGTGCCAGCAGCGTACAGGGGGCGAACACCGGGGAGCTGTTTTTT	CASSVQGANTGELFF
-	-	TRBV7-9	TRBJ1-4	TGTGCCAGCAGCCCTAGCCGGGGGAGTAGCGAAAAACTGTTTTTT	CASSPSRGSSEKLFF
-	-	TRBV5-1	TRBJ1-1	TGCGCCAGCAGCTTGGCCGGGACACCGGACACTGAAGCTTTCTTT	CASSLAGTPDTEAFF
-	-	TRBV29-1	TRBJ2-5	TGCAGCGTTCCCGGGGCGGATTATGGGGCGCGGGAGACCCAGTACTTC	CSVPGADYGARETQYF
TRBD2	-	TRBV9	TRBJ2-5	TGTGCCAGCAGCGTTACTAGCGGGAGTGAGACCCAGTACTTC	CASSVTSGSETQYF
TRBD1	-	TRBV4-1	TRBJ1-2	TGCGCCAGCAGCCAGGGACAGGGCAGGGGCTACACCTTC	CASSQGQGRGYTF
-	-	TRBV30	TRBJ1-2	TGTGCCTGGAGTCTTTCGGCGAAAGCGTATGGCTACACCTTC	CAWSLSAKAYGYTF
TRBD1	-	TRBV19	TRBJ1-1	TGTGCCAGTAGTATAAATGGACAGGGGAGGACTGAAGCTTTCTTT	CASSINGQGRTEAFF
-	-	TRBV7-3	TRBJ1-1	TGTGCCAGCAGCTTAAACTCGGGGACACCATCAAACACTGAAGCTTTCTTT	CASSLNSGTPSNTEAFF
TRBD2	once	TRBV9	TRBJ2-5	TGTGCCAGCAGCCCCGGGAGGTGGGATCAAGAGACCCAGTACTTC	CASSPGRWDQETQYF
-	-	TRBV19	TRBJ1-5	TGTGCCAGTAGTCCCACGGGGGGACAAGCAAATCAGCCCCAGCATTTT	CASSPTGGQANQPQHF
TRBD1	-	TRBV2	TRBJ2-2	TGTGCCAGCAGGGGGGACAGGGGAATCGGGGAGCTGTTTTTT	CASRGDRGIGELFF
TRBD1	few	TRBV4-2	TRBJ2-5	TGTGCCAGCAGCCAGGGACAGGGGTGGGGAGAGACCCAGTACTTC	CASSQGQGWGETQYF
-	-	TRBV29-1	TRBJ1-1	TGCAGCGTTGGACGGCCGAACACTGAAGCTTTCTTT	CSVGRPNTEAFF
TRBD1	-	TRBV5-1	TRBJ1-3	TGCGCCAGCTGCCTTGGGACAGGTTTCCTCTCTGGAAACACCATATATTTT	CASCLGTGFLSGNTIYF
-	-	TRBV5-8	TRBJ1-5	TGTGCCAGCAGCGAACGGCTCCGGGCGGACGCGTCCCAGCATTTT	CASSERLRADASQHF
-	-	TRBV19	TRBJ1-5	TGTGCCAGTAGCAGAACAGGGTCGGGGCAGCCCCAGCATTTT	CASSRTGSGQPQHF
-	-	TRBV19	TRBJ2-7	TGTGCCAGTAGTCCTCGGACAGCCGACGGATCAAACGAGCAGTACTTC	CASSPRTADGSNEQYF
-	few	TRBV7-9	TRBJ2-7	TGTGCCAGCGAGGGGAGGTCGGGGCGTCCCTACGAGCAGTACTTC	CASEGRSGRPYEQYF
TRBD1	-	TRBV7-8	TRBJ2-7	TGTGCCAGCAGCTTAGAGACAGGGAGTTCCTACGAGCAGTACTTC	CASSLETGSSYEQYF
-	-	TRBV14	TRBJ1-1	-	CASSQHLLFFGGSPSPNTEAFF
TRBD1	-	TRBV5-1	TRBJ1-4	TGCGCCAGCAGCCCGGACAGGGGGCACATAGGAGGTGAAAAACTGTTTTTT	CASSPDRGHIGGEKLFF
-	once	TRBV4-2	TRBJ1-4	TGTGCCAGCAGCCAAGAGAGGGTTGGAGAAAAACTGTTTTTT	CASSQERVGEKLFF
-	once	TRBV27	TRBJ1-2	TGTGCCAGCAGTTTCCAGCGCTCCTATGGCTACACCTTC	CASSFQRSYGYTF
-	-	TRBV7-3	TRBJ1-1	TGTGCCAGCAGCTTCTCAGAGAACACTGAAGCTTTCTTT	CASSFSENTEAFF
-	once	TRBV7-9	TRBJ1-4	TGTGCCAGCAGCCAGAGACAAGGAGGGGAAAAACTGTTTTTT	CASSQRQGGEKLFF
TRBD1	-	TRBV10-3	TRBJ1-2	TGTGCCATCAAGGGGACAGTATTAAACTATGGCTACACCTTC	CAIKGTVLNYGYTF
-	-	TRBV19	TRBJ2-3	TGTGCCAGTAGTCTCGGAGAGATCACGACAGATACGCAGTATTTT	CASSLGEITTDTQYF
TRBD2	-	TRBV5-1	TRBJ2-3	TGCGCCAGCAGCTTGGCTAGCGGAGGCACAGATACGCAGTATTTT	CASSLASGGTDTQYF
TRBD1	-	TRBV12-5	TRBJ1-5	TGTGCTAGTGGTTCCGGACAGGGTCGGCCCCAGCATTTT	CASGSGQGRPQHF
TRBD1	-	TRBV19	TRBJ1-5	TGTGCCAGTAGTACCTCCGGACAGGGACAGCCCCAGCATTTT	CASSTSGQGQPQHF
-	-	TRBV5-5	TRBJ2-7	TGTGCCAGCAGCGGGGGATTTGTGAGAGTGGAGCAGTACTTC	CASSGGFVRVEQYF
-	-	TRBV5-1	TRBJ1-1	TGCGCCAGCAGCTTGGGAAACATGAACACTGAAGCTTTCTTT	CASSLGNMNTEAFF
-	-	TRBV2	TRBJ1-2	TGTGCCAGCAGGGGCTCAAGAGACTATGGCTACACCTTC	CASRGSRDYGYTF
-	-	TRBV2	TRBJ2-1	TGTGCCAGCAGTGGCGAGAGGAGAAATGAGCAGTTCTTC	CASSGERRNEQFF
-	-	TRBV19	TRBJ1-5	TGTGCCGGAGGGCTCGGGCGCGGGAGCAATCAGCCCCAGCATTTT	CAGGLGRGSNQPQHF
TRBD2	-	TRBV5-4	TRBJ2-1	TGTGCCAGCAGCCATCCGGGACTAGCGGGAACCAATGAGCAGTTCTTC	CASSHPGLAGTNEQFF
-	-	TRBV13	TRBJ1-2	TGTGCCAGCAGCTTAGTTGAGAGGGGTCGTAGAGGCTACACCTTC	CASSLVERGRRGYTF
-	-	TRBV19	TRBJ1-5	TGTGCCAGTAGTATTGGGGGGCGGATAGGCAATCAGCCCCAGCATTTT	CASSIGGRIGNQPQHF
-	-	TRBV6-6	TRBJ2-5	TGTGCCAGCAGGCCAGGCGCGGTGGAGACCCAGTACTTC	CASRPGAVETQYF
TRBD1	-	TRBV11-1	TRBJ2-5	TGTGCCACCACCGGGACAGGGTACCAAGAGACCCAGTACTTC	CATTGTGYQETQYF
TRBD2	-	TRBV6-6	TRBJ2-5	TGTGCCAGCAGTCCGGCCTTAGCGGGGGGGCCACAGACCCAGTACTTC	CASSPALAGGPQTQYF
TRBD1	-	TRBV11-2	TRBJ2-3	TGTGCCAGCAGCTCTACAGGGGTTAAAAACACAGATACGCAGTATTTT	CASSSTGVKNTDTQYF
-	once	TRBV7-8	TRBJ2-1	TGTGCCAGCAGCTTAGTAGGGAGCTCCTACAATGAGCAGTTCTTC	CASSLVGSSYNEQFF
-	-	TRBV5-1	TRBJ1-2	TGCGCCAGCAGCTTGGCCGGAGGGGAGCGGCCTGGTGGCTACACCTTC	CASSLAGGERPGGYTF
-	-	TRBV2	TRBJ2-7	TGTGCCAGCAGTAACCCTCTGAGCGAGCAGTACTTC	CASSNPLSEQYF
-	-	TRBV5-6	TRBJ1-1	TGTGCCAGCAGCTTCCTACGTAGGGAGGATAGAGCTTTCTTT	CASSFLRREDRAFF
-	-	TRBV18	TRBJ1-4	TGTGCCAGCTCACCACGGACAGATGAAAAACTGTTTTTT	CASSPRTDEKLFF
-	-	TRBV19	TRBJ2-5	TGTGTCAGTAGTATGTTGATCAGAGGGAGTGAGGAGACCCAGTACTTC	CVSSMLIRGSEETQYF
TRBD2	-	TRBV27	TRBJ2-1	TGTGCCAGCAGTTTTTCGGGGACTAGCATCGATGAGCAGTTCTTC	CASSFSGTSIDEQFF
-	-	TRBV6-1	TRBJ1-1	TGTGCCAGCAGTGCCAGGGACGGGAACACTGAAGCTTTCTTT	CASSARDGNTEAFF
-	-	TRBV5-4	TRBJ1-4	TGTGCCAGCAGCTTGGAGCCTAATGAAAAACTGTTTTTT	CASSLEPNEKLFF
-	-	TRBV18	TRBJ1-1	TGTGCCAGCTCCGACCGGCAGAACACTGAAGCTTTCTTT	CASSDRQNTEAFF
TRBD2	-	TRBV27	TRBJ2-1	TGTGCCAGCAGTGCCGCTAGCGGGTATTCCTACAATGAGCAGTTCTTC	CASSAASGYSYNEQFF
-	-	TRBV30	TRBJ1-5	TGTGCCTGGAGCCCAGGGGGCAATCAGCCCCAGCATTTT	CAWSPGGNQPQHF
-	few	TRBV18	TRBJ1-1	TGTGCCAGCTCACCAGACAGTGAAGCTTTCTTT	CASSPDSEAFF